Below, 26 T cell receptor beta chains from the same sample are listed, as sequenced in a study of control samples from healthy donors and cancer patients. TCRdb's copy holds only in-frame clones and misses some; the assay was immunoSEQ multiplex PCR. The sample contains roughly 150,000 clones, 85% to 90% of which appear only once. The sample was blood. The receptors were sampled from a man aged 18 to 35 in good health.

V usage is TRBV6-5 and J usage is TRBJ2-1; 8 bases map to TRBD1. Germline CDR1 is MNHEY and CDR2 is SVGAGI. The V segment lost 5 bases and the J segment 7 bases; nucleotides outside the gene matches: 7. This CDR3 has 14 amino acids. This CDR3 reads CASSRQGPGNEQFF. CDR3 in DNA: TGTGCCAGCAGTAGACAGGGGCCGGGGAATGAGCAGTTCTTC.

The gene calls are TRBV28 and TRBJ1-3; D is uncertain. Trimming left V 2 bases short and J 0 bases short, with 14 bases between. CDR1 and CDR2 (germline): MDHEN, SYDVKM. The CDR3 is made up of 17 amino acids. CDR3 in amino acids: CASSLAGLGGSGNTIYF. The CDR3 DNA reads TGTGCCAGCAGTTTAGCCGGGCTCGGAGGCTCTGGAAACACCATATATTTT.

This clone was detected only once. The rearrangement uses TRBV6-6 and TRBJ2-1, with D maybe TRBD1 (6 bases). V gave up 9 bases and J gave up 8 bases, with 14 bases separating them. This CDR3 region has 12 residues. Germline CDR1 MNHNY, CDR2 SVGAGI (reference sequence). Here the CDR3 DNA reads TGTGCCAGTTCCATTGGACAGCATGAGCAGTTCTTC. This translates into CASSIGQHEQFF.

The chain combines TRBV7-6 with TRBJ2-7, with a weak D call TRBD1 (5 bases). The V gene's germline CDR1 is SGHVS and CDR2 FNYEAQ. The CDR3 covers 17 residues. The V end was cut by 1 base, the J end by 2 bases, with 18 bases between. CDR3: CASSLVGPRTTTYEQYF. CDR3 in DNA: TGTGCCAGCAGCTTAGTAGGGCCCCGGACAACGACCTACGAGCAGTACTTC.

The chain carries TRBV6-5 and TRBJ1-4; D not certain. The V gene's germline CDR1 is MNHEY and CDR2 SVGAGI. This CDR3 comprises 13 residues. Trimming took off 11 bases at V and 0 bases at J, with 10 bases between the two ends. The CDR3 DNA reads as TGTGCCTCGCGGGCTCCAACTAATGAAAAACTGTTTTTT. Amino acid sequence: CASRAPTNEKLFF.

The chain employs TRBV6-2 or TRBV6-3 and TRBJ2-7; D is perhaps TRBD1 (6 bases). Germline V gene lookup returns CDR1 MNHEY and CDR2 SVGEGT. V was trimmed by 5 bases and J by 2 bases, leaving 13 bases between them. The CDR3 runs to 14 residues. In DNA form, the CDR3 reads TGTGCCAGCAGTAACGGACAGAAGACCTACGAGCAGTACTTC. Protein sequence: CASSNGQKTYEQYF.

The chain couples TRBV6-4 to TRBJ1-5; D unclear. V lost 4 bases and J lost 5, with 9 bases in between. The CDR3 covers 13 residues. Per germline, CDR1 MRHNA and CDR2 SNTAGT. The CDR3 spells CASSVEVDQPQHF. The CDR3 DNA reads as TGTGCCAGCAGTGTGGAAGTGGATCAGCCCCAGCATTTT.

V usage is TRBV6-5 and J usage is TRBJ1-2; 7 nucleotides line up with TRBD1. The germline V gene encodes CDR1 MNHEY and CDR2 SVGAGI. V shed 6 bases and J 4 bases; nucleotides not matched to a gene: 5. The CDR3 spans 13 residues. Written as DNA, the CDR3 is TGTGCCAGCAGCAAGGGACAGCGCTATGGCTACACCTTC. Translating it yields CASSKGQRYGYTF.

The chain has TRBV2 and TRBJ2-1; unclear D gene. Trimming stripped 1 base from V and 6 bases from J, with 10 bases between. Per the germline V gene, CDR1 is SNHLY and CDR2 is FYNNEI. This CDR3 spans 14 amino acids. This CDR3 is CASSEGTATNEQFF. The CDR3 nucleotides read TGTGCCAGCAGTGAAGGGACCGCTACCAATGAGCAGTTCTTC.

The chain uses TRBV7-6 and TRBJ1-4, with a weak D call TRBD1 (5 bases). The V and J ends lost 5 bases and 5 bases respectively, with 18 bases between them. CDR1 is SGHVS and CDR2 is FNYEAQ in the germline V gene. The CDR3 extends over 16 amino acids. As DNA, the CDR3 is TGTGCCAGCAGCCTAGGGGCTCGGGGCCCCAATGAAAAACTGTTTTTT. Amino acids: CASSLGARGPNEKLFF.

This chain connects TRBV7-2 to TRBJ2-1; TRBD2 matches at 11 bases. CDR1 and CDR2 (germline): SGHTA, FQGNSA. The junction had 4 bases not matched to a gene; V was cut back by 3 bases and J by 6 bases. The CDR3 is made up of 15 amino acids. CDR3 DNA sequence: TGTGCCAGCAGCTTTAGCGGGGGGGCCTTCAATGAGCAGTTCTTC. It translates to CASSFSGGAFNEQFF.

The rearrangement uses TRBV27 and TRBJ2-3, with 14 bases lining up with TRBD2. V lost 4 bases to trimming and J lost 5 bases; unmatched junction nucleotides: 8. Germline V lookup: CDR1 MNHEY, CDR2 SMNVEV (reference sequence). CDR3 length: 17 residues. For the CDR3, the DNA is TGTGCCAGCAGTTCTCGGACTAGCGGGGGGCCGGGAGATACGCAGTATTTT. Translated: CASSSRTSGGPGDTQYF.

The rearrangement joins TRBV28 to TRBJ1-1, with 8 bases that match TRBD1. V trimming: 4 bases; J trimming: 5 bases; junction bases outside the gene matches: 12. Germline CDR1 is MDHEN and CDR2 is SYDVKM. CDR3 size: 16 residues. The CDR3 bases are TGTGCCAGCAGTTGGGACAGGCGGTCTGCGGTGACTGAAGCTTTCTTT. As protein: CASSWDRRSAVTEAFF.

V is TRBV2 and J is TRBJ2-7; 8 nucleotides match TRBD2. Per germline, CDR1 SNHLY and CDR2 FYNNEI. The CDR3 has 13 residues. The J segment lost 6 bases and the V segment lost 10 bases, leaving 11 bases of the junction unmatched. In DNA form, the CDR3 reads TGTGCCACCGGGGGGGACCTCCTGGGCGAGCAGTACTTC. Translating gives CATGGDLLGEQYF.

The chain carries TRBV6-2 or TRBV6-3 and TRBJ2-1; 8 nucleotides agree with TRBD2. Germline CDR1 reads MNHEY; CDR2 reads SVGEGT. The J segment lost 10 bases and the V segment lost 6 bases, leaving 8 bases of the junction unmatched. CDR3 length: 13 amino acids. The CDR3 sequence: CASSQVVAGEQFF. CDR3 bases: TGTGCCAGCAGCCAAGTGGTAGCGGGGGAGCAGTTCTTC.

This clone occurred once. This chain links TRBV5-1 with TRBJ2-7, with 7 bases lining up with TRBD2. The germline V gene encodes CDR1 SGHRS and CDR2 YFSETQ. The CDR3 is 14 residues long. Trimming cost V 2 bases and J 0 bases; bases outside gene matches: 2. The CDR3 nucleotides are TGCGCCAGCAGCTTCGGGGGGAACTCCTACGAGCAGTACTTC. Protein sequence: CASSFGGNSYEQYF. Together with reference TRBV5-1 and TRBJ2-7, the CDR3 gives the full variable domain: KAGVTQTPRYLIKTRGQQVTLSCSPISGHRSVSWYQQTPGQGLQFLFEYFSETQRNKGNFPGRFSGRQFSNSRSEMNVSTLELGDSALYLCASSFGGNSYEQYFGPGTRLTVT.

The chain is built from TRBV7-9 and TRBJ2-5, with 7 positions matching TRBD1. The CDR3 covers 16 residues. Germline trimming cut 5 bases from V and 2 bases from J; bases unmatched to any gene: 11. Germline loops: CDR1 SEHNR, CDR2 FQNEAQ (reference sequence). The DNA for the CDR3 is TGTGCCAGCAGCCAAACGACAGGGTCCGGACAAGAGACCCAGTACTTC. Amino acid sequence: CASSQTTGSGQETQYF.

The V and J genes are TRBV29-1 and TRBJ1-2; D is undetermined. V shed 4 bases and J shed 0 bases, with 9 bases lying between them. In germline, CDR1 is SQVTM, CDR2 ANQGSEA. CDR3 length: 13 residues. The CDR3 DNA sequence: TGCAGCGTTGTTGGCAGTACTAACTATGGCTACACCTTC. It specifies CSVVGSTNYGYTF.

The rearrangement joins TRBV5-4 to TRBJ1-1; TRBD1 agrees at 12 bases. CDR1 and CDR2 from the germline V gene are SGHNT and YYREEE (reference sequence). The trim removed 4 bases at V and 6 bases at J, leaving 13 bases unmatched. The CDR3 totals 17 residues. CDR3 protein: CASSDTGTGGPRAEAFF. CDR3 bases: TGTGCCAGCAGCGACACCGGGACAGGGGGCCCCCGGGCTGAAGCTTTCTTT.

This clone occurred a few times. The rearrangement uses TRBV4-2 and TRBJ1-6; 7 bases agree with TRBD1. J gave up 10 bases and V 1 base, and 4 bases lay outside the gene matches. Germline V gene lookup returns CDR1 LGHNA and CDR2 YNFKEQ. The CDR3 runs to 14 residues. As DNA, the CDR3 is TGTGCCAGCAGCCAAGGGGACAGTTTCTCACCCCTCCACTTT. Translation: CASSQGDSFSPLHF.

This chain connects TRBV19 to TRBJ1-5; maybe TRBD1 (6 bases). Trimming took 7 bases from V and 0 from J, leaving 16 bases between them. This CDR3 has 16 amino acids. Per germline, CDR1 LNHDA and CDR2 SQIVND (reference sequence). The CDR3: CASISRGHYSNQPQHF. The CDR3 DNA reads as TGTGCCAGTATTTCCCGGGGACACTATAGCAATCAGCCCCAGCATTTT.

The rearrangement links TRBV5-1 to TRBJ2-5, with D tentatively TRBD1 or TRBD2 (5 bases each). Germline-derived CDR1 and CDR2 are SGHRS and YFSETQ. V lost 1 base to trimming and J lost 4 bases, with 14 bases between them. The CDR3 has 15 residues. CDR3 loop: CASSLPVGDAETQYF. The CDR3 nucleotides are TGCGCCAGCAGCTTGCCTGTAGGGGACGCAGAGACCCAGTACTTC.

This chain connects TRBV7-9 to TRBJ1-1, with D unclear. Germline V gives CDR1 SEHNR, CDR2 FQNEAQ (reference sequence). V gave up 1 base and J gave up 0 bases, with 6 bases separating them. This CDR3 spans 14 amino acids. The CDR3 is CASSLDLLNTEAFF. The CDR3 DNA sequence: TGTGCCAGCAGCTTAGACCTCTTGAACACTGAAGCTTTCTTT. Full variable domain (outside the CDR3, taken from reference TRBV7-9 and TRBJ1-1): DTGVSQNPRHKITKRGQNVTFRCDPISEHNRLYWYRQTLGQGPEFLTYFQNEAQLEKSRLLSDRFSAERPKGSFSTLEIQRTEQGDSAMYLCASSLDLLNTEAFFGQGTRLTVV.

The CDR3 DNA reads TGTGCCAGCTCATATTCAGGGGGGGAAGAGACCCAGTACTTC. Amino acids: CASSYSGGEETQYF. This chain links TRBV18 with TRBJ2-5; either TRBD1 or TRBD2 may fit D (7 bases each). Looked up from germline, CDR1 is KGHSH and CDR2 is LQKENI. The V and J ends lost 5 bases and 3 bases respectively, with 13 bases between them. The CDR3 has 14 amino acids.

The chain couples TRBV6-1 to TRBJ2-2; unclear D gene. CDR3 length: 16 residues. V was cut by 3 bases and J by 1 base, with 12 bases left in between. In germline, CDR1 is MNHNS, CDR2 SASEGT. CDR3 sequence: CASSDEVLRNTGELFF. In nucleotides, the CDR3 is TGTGCCAGCAGTGATGAGGTACTAAGGAACACCGGGGAGCTGTTTTTT.

This clone was seen once. The CDR3 sequence: CASSEGRRGGGGKLFF. The CDR3 nucleotides read TGTGCCAGCAGTGAAGGAAGGCGAGGGGGAGGGGGAAAACTGTTTTTT. This sequence joins TRBV2 and TRBJ1-4, with a weak D call TRBD1 (6 bases). The CDR3 totals 16 residues. Germline V gene sequence: CDR1 SNHLY, CDR2 FYNNEI. Deletions cut 1 base from V and 10 bases from J, with 19 bases between.